This T cell receptor beta chain comes out of a study of shared clonotypes between healthy human individuals. The deep-level immunoSEQ assay was used. Authors' analysis steps: Owing to the provision of junction-only sequences devoid of quality scores by immunoSEQ, filtering differed. Method: immunoSEQ multiplex PCR; TCRdb's copy keeps in-frame clones and lacks some. V and J calls and clone size are copied from that table; D and trimming were computed from the DNA. Among 2 million to 2.5 million clones listed, roughly 92% were seen once. As regards this clone: At the DNA level, this CDR3 is encoded by other sequences in the same sample as well.

This TCR was sampled from a man aged 18 to 35 in good health. Some clones in this sample may be carry-over from other donors' samples. The sample comprised naive CD4+ T cells from PBMCs. Subset in this sample: CD45RA+ positively selected.

The CDR3 is CASSPPGANVLTF. The CDR3 DNA reads TGTGCCAGCTCACCTCCCGGGGCCAACGTCCTGACTTTC. The chain recombines TRBV18 with TRBJ2-6; D remains ambiguous. The CDR3 is made up of 13 amino acids. CDR1 is KGHSH and CDR2 is LQKENI in the germline V gene. V lost 3 bases and J 4 bases, leaving 4 bases between the germline ends.